These 30 T cell receptor beta chains originate from one sample sequenced in a study of graft-versus-host responses after intestinal transplantation. No antigen has been assigned to these receptors. TCRdb's copy holds only in-frame clones and misses some; the assay was immunoSEQ multiplex PCR. The sample shows about 130,000 clones, around nine tenths of them seen only once. This sample comprised unstimulated CD4+ T cells sorted from spleen or lymph node cells, obtained before intestinal transplant. Source of these receptors: a human donor who received an intestinal transplant.

The chain carries TRBV5-1 and TRBJ2-1; maybe TRBD1 (6 bases). CDR3 length: 15 amino acids. From germline, CDR1 is SGHRS and CDR2 YFSETQ. Trimming took off 4 bases at V and 6 bases at J, with 17 bases between the two ends. CDR3 nucleotides: TGCGCCAGCAGCGTGATGGGACAAGACATCAATGAGCAGTTCTTC. Translating gives CASSVMGQDINEQFF.

The chain employs TRBV15 and TRBJ1-6; 7 nucleotides agree with TRBD1. CDR3 length equals 15 residues. J lost 5 bases, V lost 1 base, and 2 bases had no gene match. The germline gives CDR1 LNHNV, CDR2 YYDKDF (reference sequence). The CDR3 bases are TGTGCCACCAGCAGAGGGGACAGAAATAATTCACCCCTCCACTTT. It specifies CATSRGDRNNSPLHF. The variable domain in full, with the rest retrieved from reference TRBV15 and TRBJ1-6, is DAMVIQNPRYQVTQFGKPVTLSCSQTLNHNVMYWYQQKSSQAPKLLFHYYDKDFNNEADTPDNFQSRRPNTSFCFLDIRSPGLGDTAMYLCATSRGDRNNSPLHFGNGTRLTVT.

This clone was seen once. The V call is TRBV7-2, the J call TRBJ2-7; TRBD2 might be the D (7 bases). Germline V gives CDR1 SGHTA, CDR2 FQGNSA. The ends were cut back, 2 bases at V and 1 base at J, with 21 bases in the middle. The CDR3 consists of 18 residues. The CDR3 DNA follows: TGTGCCAGCAGCTTACTCAATCTTCCGGGGGGCGTATCCTACGAGCAGTACTTC. Encoded protein: CASSLLNLPGGVSYEQYF.

J is TRBJ1-4 and V is TRBV10-1; no clear D. V gave up 3 bases and J gave up 8 bases, with 10 bases separating them. This CDR3 comprises 13 residues. Germline V gives CDR1 WNHNN, CDR2 SYGVQD (reference sequence). CDR3 nucleotides: TGCGCCAGCAGTGACCTCGCGGGAGAAAAACTGTTTTTT. Translated, it gives CASSDLAGEKLFF.

This chain connects TRBV7-8 to TRBJ2-5, with D uncertain. The J call may be mistaken, given a closer DNA end match to TRBJ2-7. Looked up from germline, CDR1 is SGHVS and CDR2 is FQNEAQ. This CDR3 spans 14 amino acids. The CDR3 region is CASSLEFGSHEQYF. The CDR3 bases are TGTGCCAGCAGCTTAGAGTTCGGTTCGCACGAGCAGTACTTC.

The chain uses TRBV5-1 and TRBJ1-2; 12 bases map to TRBD1. The CDR3 is 15 residues long. Germline CDR1 and CDR2: SGHRS and YFSETQ. V trimming: 4 bases; J trimming: 4 bases; junction bases outside the gene matches: 5. The CDR3 DNA reads as TGCGCCAGCAGCCTCGGGACAGGGGGCCCCTATGGCTACACCTTC. It translates to CASSLGTGGPYGYTF.

V is TRBV7-9 and J is TRBJ2-2, with 11 bases lining up with TRBD1. Trimming at V came to 8 bases and at J to 0 bases, leaving 11 bases not matched to a gene. The CDR3 has 18 amino acids. Germline assignment: CDR1 SEHNR and CDR2 FQNEAQ (reference sequence). In DNA form, the CDR3 reads TGTGCCAGCTTCCGGGACAGGGGGTATTTATCGAACACCGGGGAGCTGTTTTTT. Translated, it gives CASFRDRGYLSNTGELFF.

J is TRBJ1-5 and V is TRBV6-1, with 8 bases fitting TRBD1. V gave up 4 bases and J gave up 2 bases; unmatched junction bases: 7. CDR3 length: 16 residues. Germline CDR1 reads MNHNS; CDR2 reads SASEGT. CDR3 DNA: TGTGCCAGCAGTGGCGGTGGACAGGGTGGCAATCAGCCCCAGCATTTT. Translating it yields CASSGGGQGGNQPQHF.

This chain connects TRBV7-9 to TRBJ2-7, with 7 bases that match TRBD1. Unmatched junction bases numbered 11, after V lost 5 bases and J lost 7 bases. There are 14 residues in the CDR3. In germline, CDR1 is SEHNR, CDR2 FQNEAQ (reference sequence). CDR3 sequence (DNA): TGTGCCAGCAGCCCTAGACAGGGTTCTGGTGAGCAGTACTTC. Translation gives CASSPRQGSGEQYF. Drawing the rest from reference TRBV7-9 and TRBJ2-7, the complete variable domain is DTGVSQNPRHKITKRGQNVTFRCDPISEHNRLYWYRQTLGQGPEFLTYFQNEAQLEKSRLLSDRFSAERPKGSFSTLEIQRTEQGDSAMYLCASSPRQGSGEQYFGPGTRLTVT.

The chain carries TRBV27 and TRBJ1-2, with no clear D. The germline V and J ends were trimmed by 6 bases and 2 bases, with 10 bases remaining between them. Germline-derived CDR1 and CDR2 are MNHEY and SMNVEV (reference sequence). This CDR3 region has 13 residues. The CDR3 region is CASSPLFNYGYTF. The DNA for the CDR3 is TGTGCCAGCAGCCCCCTATTCAACTATGGCTACACCTTC.

DNA of the CDR3: TGTGCCAGCAGTGAATTACAGGTTCAGGTTGCACCATTCAATGAGCAGTTCTTC. Translated: CASSELQVQVAPFNEQFF. The V and J genes are TRBV6-1 and TRBJ2-1, with D possibly matching TRBD1 (5 bases). The CDR3 has 18 amino acids. Trimming removed 2 bases at V and 6 bases at J, with 23 bases between. Germline loops: CDR1 MNHNS, CDR2 SASEGT.

This chain uses TRBV30 with TRBJ2-1, with 9 bases fitting TRBD2. In germline, CDR1 is GTSNPN, CDR2 SVGIG (reference sequence). This CDR3 has 15 residues. V shed 2 bases and J 3 bases; nucleotides not matched to a gene: 5. CDR3 in amino acids: CAWSPGTSFYNEQFF. In DNA, the CDR3 is TGTGCCTGGAGTCCCGGGACTAGCTTCTACAATGAGCAGTTCTTC. The whole variable domain, filled in from reference TRBV30 and TRBJ2-1, reads SQTIHQWPATLVQPVGSPLSLECTVEGTSNPNLYWYRQAAGRGLQLLFYSVGIGQISSEVPQNLSASRPQDRQFILSSKKLLLSDSGFYLCAWSPGTSFYNEQFFGPGTRLTVL.

V and J are TRBV18 and TRBJ1-1; D not resolved. V dropped 0 bases and J dropped 11 bases, with 13 bases sitting between them. In germline, CDR1 is KGHSH, CDR2 LQKENI. This CDR3 is 13 amino acids long. This CDR3 reads CASSPPSGSGAFF. DNA for the CDR3: TGTGCCAGCTCACCACCATCTGGGTCCGGGGCTTTCTTT.

The V gene is TRBV9, the J gene TRBJ2-2; 7 bases align to TRBD2. The CDR3 covers 14 residues. V shed 0 bases and J 4 bases; nucleotides not matched to a gene: 0. Looked up from germline, CDR1 is SGDLS and CDR2 is YYNGEE. The CDR3 DNA sequence: TGTGCCAGCAGCGTAGGCGGGGGCACCGGGGAGCTGTTTTTT. Residues: CASSVGGGTGELFF. The full variable domain, its missing parts supplied by reference TRBV9 and TRBJ2-2, is DSGVTQTPKHLITATGQRVTLRCSPRSGDLSVYWYQQSLDQGLQFLIQYYNGEERAKGNILERFSAQQFPDLHSELNLSSLELGDSALYFCASSVGGGTGELFFGEGSRLTVL.

This rearrangement joins TRBV5-4 to TRBJ1-1; a possible D gene is TRBD1 (5 bases). Germline V gene sequence: CDR1 SGHNT, CDR2 YYREEE (reference sequence). V dropped 4 bases and J dropped 6 bases, with 16 bases sitting between them. This CDR3 comprises 14 residues. DNA for the CDR3: TGTGCCAGCAGCGCCGAGGGGCGCAAGGCTGAAGCTTTCTTT. Amino acids: CASSAEGRKAEAFF.

This chain uses TRBV6-1 with TRBJ2-1; D might be TRBD1 or TRBD2, each matching 6 bases. There are 13 residues in the CDR3. Germline V gene sequence: CDR1 MNHNS, CDR2 SASEGT. V was trimmed by 4 bases and J by 9 bases, leaving 13 bases between them. The CDR3, as DNA: TGTGCCAGCAGTGGACAGGAGGAGGGTGAGCAGTTCTTC. Translation gives CASSGQEEGEQFF.

The chain couples TRBV5-4 to TRBJ2-2; weak D call: TRBD1 (7 bases). Germline CDR1 SGHNT, CDR2 YYREEE (reference sequence). Trimming shortened V by 2 bases and J by 2 bases, and 13 bases separated the two germline ends. The CDR3 is 16 amino acids. CDR3 amino acids: CASSFPQGGNTGELFF. The CDR3 DNA sequence: TGTGCCAGCAGCTTCCCCCAGGGGGGTAACACCGGGGAGCTGTTTTTT.

The CDR3 DNA follows: TGTGCCAGCTCACGGACTACGGAGACCCAGTACTTC. Translation gives CASSRTTETQYF. The chain links TRBV18 to TRBJ2-5; D is perhaps TRBD2 (6 bases). The CDR3 extends over 12 amino acids. Germline V gene sequence: CDR1 KGHSH, CDR2 LQKENI. The V gene lost 4 bases and the J gene lost 5 bases, with 8 bases spanning the gap.

This clone was detected once. The V call is TRBV29-1, the J call TRBJ2-7; D may be TRBD1 or TRBD2 (6 bases each). The CDR3 is made up of 13 amino acids. With 4 bases removed from V and 2 bases from J, the gap between germline ends came to 12 bases. Germline V gene sequence: CDR1 SQVTM, CDR2 ANQGSEA. CDR3 in amino acids: CSVGRGATYEQYF. The CDR3 DNA follows: TGCAGCGTTGGTAGGGGGGCCACCTACGAGCAGTACTTC.

The chain is built from TRBV30 and TRBJ1-1; 10 bases align to TRBD1. With V trimmed by 5 bases and J by 6 bases, 0 bases remained unmatched. Germline V lookup: CDR1 GTSNPN, CDR2 SVGIG (reference sequence). CDR3 length: 11 residues. The CDR3 DNA sequence: TGTGCCTGGGGACAGGGGGCTGAAGCTTTCTTT. It encodes CAWGQGAEAFF.

The chain recombines TRBV7-9 with TRBJ1-1; maybe TRBD1 (6 bases). The CDR3 has 14 amino acids. Germline CDR1 and CDR2: SEHNR and FQNEAQ (reference sequence). The V and J ends lost 6 bases and 6 bases respectively, with 17 bases between them. As DNA, the CDR3 is TGTGCCAGCAGTTATGGGGGCAGGTGGTCTGAAGCTTTCTTT. It codes for CASSYGGRWSEAFF. Based on the CDR3 plus reference TRBV7-9 and TRBJ1-1, the full variable domain is DTGVSQNPRHKITKRGQNVTFRCDPISEHNRLYWYRQTLGQGPEFLTYFQNEAQLEKSRLLSDRFSAERPKGSFSTLEIQRTEQGDSAMYLCASSYGGRWSEAFFGQGTRLTVV.

V is TRBV28 and J is TRBJ1-5, with D hard to call. Germline-derived CDR1 and CDR2 are MDHEN and SYDVKM. Trimming cost V 4 bases and J 1 base, with 8 bases left between them. The CDR3 has 14 amino acids. Here the CDR3 reads CASSSLISNQPQHF. CDR3 nucleotide sequence: TGTGCCAGCAGTTCGTTGATCAGCAATCAGCCCCAGCATTTT.

J is TRBJ1-2 and V is TRBV5-4; no clear D. V dropped 0 bases and J dropped 0 bases, with 9 bases sitting between them. The CDR3 is 15 residues long. CDR1 SGHNT and CDR2 YYREEE come from the germline V gene (reference sequence). Written as DNA, the CDR3 is TGTGCCAGCAGCTTGGCCCCAGAAGCTAACTATGGCTACACCTTC. This encodes CASSLAPEANYGYTF.

This sequence joins TRBV10-1 and TRBJ2-2, with D possibly being TRBD1 (6 bases). Trimming removed 9 bases at V and 1 base at J, with 21 bases between. Germline V gene sequence: CDR1 WNHNN, CDR2 SYGVQD (reference sequence). This CDR3 has 17 residues. The CDR3 coding sequence is TGCGCCAGGCCGTGTTGGGGTACAGGGTTGAACACCGGGGAGCTGTTTTTT. It yields the protein CARPCWGTGLNTGELFF.

The chain carries TRBV5-6 and TRBJ2-3, with 11 bases aligning to TRBD2. This CDR3 spans 15 amino acids. CDR1 is SGHDT and CDR2 is YYEEEE in the germline V gene. V was clipped by 1 base and J by 6 bases; unmatched bases: 4. The CDR3 protein is CASSLRSSGGDTQYF. The CDR3 region has the DNA TGTGCCAGCAGCTTGCGGTCTAGCGGGGGGGATACGCAGTATTTT.

V gene TRBV19 combines with J gene TRBJ1-3; D perhaps matches TRBD1 (6 bases). The CDR3 has 14 residues. Germline loops: CDR1 LNHDA, CDR2 SQIVND (reference sequence). V was shortened by 6 bases and J by 0 bases, with 9 bases between the two germline ends. CDR3 sequence (DNA): TGTGCCAGTAGGAGGACAGACTCTGGAAACACCATATATTTT. Protein sequence: CASRRTDSGNTIYF.

The rearrangement links TRBV11-2 to TRBJ2-4; no definite D call. The CDR3 runs 13 residues. V was pared by 6 bases and J by 3 bases, with 9 bases between. Germline V gene sequence: CDR1 SGHAT, CDR2 FQNNGV. The CDR3, as DNA: TGTGCCAGCAGACCTGGAATCAAAAACATTCAGTACTTC. It yields the protein CASRPGIKNIQYF.

The chain links TRBV29-1 to TRBJ2-2; D is unclear. The CDR3 has 12 amino acids. Trimming left V 6 bases short and J 6 bases short, with 11 bases between. In germline, CDR1 is SQVTM, CDR2 ANQGSEA. In DNA, the CDR3 is TGCAGCGTCGAACACCCCCCCGGGGAGCTGTTTTTT. Its translation: CSVEHPPGELFF.

This chain joins TRBV7-6 and TRBJ1-5; the match to TRBD1 covers 10 bases. V gave up 5 bases and J gave up 6 bases; unmatched junction bases: 7. The CDR3 is 15 residues long. CDR1 is SGHVS and CDR2 is FNYEAQ in the germline V gene. The CDR3: CASSNPGQGPQPQHF. As DNA, the CDR3 is TGTGCCAGCAGCAACCCGGGACAGGGGCCTCAGCCCCAGCATTTT.

The V call is TRBV11-3, the J call TRBJ1-1; no reliable D call. The CDR3 runs to 14 residues. The V end was cut by 5 bases, the J end by 6 bases, with 16 bases between. Germline CDR1 and CDR2: SGHNT and YENEEA. CDR3 sequence reads: CASSAGRGLAEAFF. Written as DNA, the CDR3 is TGTGCCAGCAGCGCCGGACGGGGATTGGCTGAAGCTTTCTTT.